Listed below are T cell receptor beta chains from one sample, sequenced in a study of molecular identifiers for immune sequencing clone quantification. A single record per CDR3 protein comes from TCRdb applying MiXCR to the PCR reads. The table has 300,000 to 400,000 distinct CDR3 sequences, about 22% seen once; the top ten hold about 0.81%. The sequencing sample was made of naive CD8+ T cells from blood, with Jurkat cell RNA spiked in. The receptors shown here come from a human donor in good health. Some libraries in this study had Jurkat cell RNA spiked in. Both conserved end residues are part of each CDR3. A D gene is named only where the DNA matches it firmly. Not every row has a clone size; where given, it reads once, few, many or a size class.

j_gene,v_gene,d_gene,abundance,CDR3aa,CDR3nt
TRBJ2-3,TRBV4-3,TRBD2,.,CASGQDLGGGSTDTQYF,TGCGCCAGCGGCCAAGATCTCGGGGGGGGTAGCACAGATACGCAGTATTTT
TRBJ2-7,TRBV7-6,TRBD2,many,CASTPSPLAGIRLGEQYF,TGTGCCAGCACCCCAAGTCCCTTAGCGGGAATAAGGTTGGGCGAGCAGTACTTC
TRBJ2-3,TRBV5-5,TRBD2,many,CASSFGEGSSTDTQYF,TGTGCCAGCAGCTTTGGGGAGGGGTCTAGCACAGATACGCAGTATTTT
TRBJ2-3,TRBV7-2,TRBD2,many,CASSLVAGVPDTQYF,TGTGCCAGCAGCTTAGTAGCGGGAGTCCCAGATACGCAGTATTTT
TRBJ2-2,TRBV20-1,TRBD2,.,CSAEGVGREDRKNTGELFF,TGCAGTGCGGAAGGGGTTGGGCGGGAGGACCGAAAGAACACCGGGGAGCTGTTTTTT
TRBJ2-1,TRBV12-3/TRBV12-4,.,many,CASSLARDEQFF,TGTGCCAGCAGCTTAGCGCGAGATGAGCAGTTCTTC
TRBJ2-2,TRBV6-2/TRBV6-3,TRBD2,.,CASSPLAGVNTGELFF,TGTGCCAGCAGCCCACTAGCGGGAGTCAACACCGGGGAGCTGTTTTTT
TRBJ2-5,TRBV7-2,.,many,CASSLRRTEETQYF,TGTGCCAGCAGCCTTCGCAGGACAGAAGAGACCCAGTACTTC
TRBJ2-3,TRBV7-3,TRBD2,many,CASSPFSSGRADTQYF,TGTGCCAGCAGCCCCTTTTCTAGCGGGAGGGCAGATACGCAGTATTTT
TRBJ2-2,TRBV4-3,.,many,CASSQTGGMAGELFF,TGCGCCAGCAGCCAAACGGGGGGCATGGCCGGGGAGCTGTTTTTT
TRBJ1-1,TRBV6-5,.,many,CASSSTAILNTEAFF,TGTGCCAGCAGTTCCACCGCGATCTTGAACACTGAAGCTTTCTTT
TRBJ1-1,TRBV6-2/TRBV6-3,.,many,CASSYPTLTRF,TGTGCCAGCAGTTACCCTACTTTGACCCGCTTT
TRBJ2-2,TRBV5-5,TRBD2,many,CASISGTTYTGELFF,TGTGCCAGCATCTCGGGGACTACATACACCGGGGAGCTGTTTTTT
TRBJ2-7,TRBV28,.,few,CASSLFPEMSSYEQYF,TGTGCCAGCAGTTTATTTCCGGAAATGAGCTCCTACGAGCAGTACTTC
TRBJ2-1,TRBV27,TRBD2,.,CASSSPSGRVSEQFF,TGTGCCAGCAGCTCACCGAGCGGGAGGGTCAGTGAGCAGTTCTTC
TRBJ1-1,TRBV12-3/TRBV12-4,.,many,CASSKPQGYYRAAFF,TGTGCCAGCAGTAAACCACAGGGTTATTATCGGGCGGCTTTCTTT
TRBJ2-7,TRBV20-1,TRBD1,many,CSAIDSGTGVSYEQYF,TGCAGTGCTATCGATTCCGGGACAGGGGTTTCCTACGAGCAGTACTTC
TRBJ2-3,TRBV27,.,.,CASSPPAAGTDTQYF,TGTGCCAGCAGTCCACCAGCCGCAGGGACAGATACGCAGTATTTT
TRBJ2-6,TRBV27,.,.,CAGGLHSSGANVLTF,TGTGCCGGCGGACTACACAGCTCTGGGGCCAACGTCCTGACTTTC
TRBJ2-7,TRBV5-6,TRBD1,many,CASSQGAAYEQYF,TGTGCCAGCAGCCAGGGGGCAGCTTACGAGCAGTACTTC
TRBJ2-2,TRBV7-9,.,many,CASSLGTPELFF,TGTGCCAGCAGCTTAGGGACTCCTGAGCTGTTTTTT
TRBJ2-3,TRBV10-3,TRBD2,few,CAISLSGASTDTQYF,TGTGCCATCAGCCTAAGCGGGGCTAGCACAGATACGCAGTATTTT
TRBJ1-4,TRBV20-1,.,.,CSAKDWGSTNEKLFF,TGCAGTGCGAAGGACTGGGGGTCAACTAATGAAAAACTGTTTTTT
TRBJ2-7,TRBV29-1,.,many,CSVEQGYEQYF,TGCAGCGTCGAGCAGGGTTACGAGCAGTACTTC
TRBJ2-7,TRBV7-9,.,.,CASGYGDIGYEQYF,TGTGCCAGCGGCTATGGGGACATTGGCTACGAGCAGTACTTC
TRBJ2-7,TRBV28,.,few,CASSSLGAATYEQYF,TGTGCCAGCAGCTCCTTGGGGGCGGCAACCTACGAGCAGTACTTC
TRBJ2-1,TRBV4-1,.,many,CASSPSAADNYNEQFF,TGCGCCAGCAGCCCTTCTGCAGCGGACAACTACAATGAGCAGTTCTTC
TRBJ1-5,TRBV28,.,many,CASRRMMNPLEPQHF,TGTGCCAGCAGGAGGATGATGAACCCCTTGGAGCCCCAGCATTTT
TRBJ2-7,TRBV28,.,many,CASNPEGVVNHEQYF,TGTGCCAGCAACCCCGAGGGGGTAGTGAACCACGAGCAGTACTTC
TRBJ2-1,TRBV19,TRBD2,.,CASSMTSGGADEQFF,TGTGCCAGTAGTATGACTAGCGGGGGGGCCGATGAGCAGTTCTTC
TRBJ2-3,TRBV9,.,many,CASSVGASGTDTQYF,TGTGCCAGCAGCGTAGGGGCTAGCGGCACAGATACGCAGTATTTT
TRBJ1-1,TRBV9,.,many,CASSVVEGISTEAFF,TGTGCCAGCAGCGTAGTGGAAGGGATTAGCACTGAAGCTTTCTTT
TRBJ2-2,TRBV6-5,.,many,CASSYSPGRELFF,TGTGCCAGCAGTTATAGCCCGGGGCGGGAGCTGTTTTTT
TRBJ2-2,TRBV14,TRBD1,many,CASSQRRDRTNTGELFF,TGTGCCAGCAGCCAAAGAAGGGACAGGACGAACACCGGGGAGCTGTTTTTT